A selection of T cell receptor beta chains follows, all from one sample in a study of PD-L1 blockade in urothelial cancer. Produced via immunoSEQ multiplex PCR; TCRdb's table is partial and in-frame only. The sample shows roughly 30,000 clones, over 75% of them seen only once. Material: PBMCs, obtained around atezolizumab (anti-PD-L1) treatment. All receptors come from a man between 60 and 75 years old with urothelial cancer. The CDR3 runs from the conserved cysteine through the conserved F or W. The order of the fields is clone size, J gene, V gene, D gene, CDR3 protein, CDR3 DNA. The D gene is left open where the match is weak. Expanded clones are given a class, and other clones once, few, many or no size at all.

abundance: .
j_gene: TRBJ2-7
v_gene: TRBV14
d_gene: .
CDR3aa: CASSQGHYEQYF
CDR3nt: TGTGCCAGCAGCCAGGGACATTACGAGCAGTACTTC

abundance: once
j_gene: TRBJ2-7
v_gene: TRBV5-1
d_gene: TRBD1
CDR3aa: CASSSEKRTGVWNEQYF
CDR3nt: TGCGCCAGCAGCTCGGAAAAAAGGACAGGGGTATGGAACGAGCAGTACTTC

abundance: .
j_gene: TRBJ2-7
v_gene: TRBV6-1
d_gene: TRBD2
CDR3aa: CASSASTSGSYEQYF
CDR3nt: TGTGCCAGCAGTGCCTCGACTAGCGGGAGCTACGAGCAGTACTTC

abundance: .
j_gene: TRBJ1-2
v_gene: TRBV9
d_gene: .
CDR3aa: CASSPASPRNYGYTF
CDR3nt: TGTGCCAGCAGCCCCGCTTCCCCCAGGAACTATGGCTACACCTTC

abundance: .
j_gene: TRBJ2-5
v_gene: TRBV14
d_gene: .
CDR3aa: CASSQVLETQYF
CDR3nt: TGTGCCAGCAGCCAAGTTCTGGAGACCCAGTACTTC

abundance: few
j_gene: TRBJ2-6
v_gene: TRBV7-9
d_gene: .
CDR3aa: CASSPPFRASGANVLTF
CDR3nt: TGTGCCAGCAGCCCGCCTTTCCGCGCCTCTGGGGCCAACGTCCTGACTTTC

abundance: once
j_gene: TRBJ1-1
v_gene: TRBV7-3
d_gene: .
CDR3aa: CASSPGGVTAEAFF
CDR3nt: TGTGCCAGCAGCCCCGGGGGGGTTACGGCTGAAGCTTTCTTT

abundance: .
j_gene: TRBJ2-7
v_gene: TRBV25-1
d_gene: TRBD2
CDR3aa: CASSDSGSAGLYEQYF
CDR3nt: TGTGCCAGCAGTGATTCTGGGTCAGCGGGACTCTACGAGCAGTACTTC

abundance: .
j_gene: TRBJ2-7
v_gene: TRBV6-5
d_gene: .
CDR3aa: CASSYLQGPYEQYF
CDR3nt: TGTGCCAGCAGTTACCTGCAGGGGCCCTACGAGCAGTACTTC

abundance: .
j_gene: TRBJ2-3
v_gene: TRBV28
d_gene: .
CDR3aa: CASSAPGGSSEGDTDTQYF
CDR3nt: TGTGCCAGCAGCGCCCCAGGGGGGTCTAGTGAGGGGGACACAGATACGCAGTATTTT

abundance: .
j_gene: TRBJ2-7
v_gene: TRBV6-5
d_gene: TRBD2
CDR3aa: CASSRTSGRNEQYF
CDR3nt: TGTGCCAGCAGTCGGACTAGCGGGAGGAACGAGCAGTACTTC

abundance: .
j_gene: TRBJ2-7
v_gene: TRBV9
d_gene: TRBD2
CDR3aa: CASSVASGRAEQYF
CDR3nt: TGTGCCAGCAGCGTAGCTAGCGGGAGGGCCGAACAGTACTTC

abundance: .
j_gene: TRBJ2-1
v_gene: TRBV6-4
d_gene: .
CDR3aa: CASSDSTENEQFF
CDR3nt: TGTGCCAGCAGTGACTCGACAGAGAATGAGCAGTTCTTC

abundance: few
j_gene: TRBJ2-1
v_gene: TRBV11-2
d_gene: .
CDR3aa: CASSLAPSSYNEQFF
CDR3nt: TGTGCCAGCAGCTTAGCGCCGAGCTCCTACAATGAGCAGTTCTTC

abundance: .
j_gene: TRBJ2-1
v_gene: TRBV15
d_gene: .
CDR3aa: CATSSYNNEQFF
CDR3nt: TGTGCCACCAGCAGCTATAACAATGAGCAGTTCTTC

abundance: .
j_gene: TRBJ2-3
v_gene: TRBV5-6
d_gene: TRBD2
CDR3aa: CASSLGGSTSGGTDTQYF
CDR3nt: TGTGCCAGCAGCTTGGGGGGATCTACTAGCGGCGGGACAGATACGCAGTATTTT

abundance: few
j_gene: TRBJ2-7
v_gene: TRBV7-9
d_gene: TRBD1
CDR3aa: CASSFPGQGDYEQYF
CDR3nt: TGTGCCAGCAGTTTCCCGGGACAGGGGGACTACGAGCAGTACTTC

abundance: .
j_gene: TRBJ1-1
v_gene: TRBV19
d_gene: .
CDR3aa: CASSISPSNTEAFF
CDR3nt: TGTGCCAGTAGTATCTCCCCTTCGAACACTGAAGCTTTCTTT

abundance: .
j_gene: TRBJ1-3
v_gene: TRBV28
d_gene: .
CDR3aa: CASSLGRTMTGNTIYF
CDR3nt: TGTGCCAGCAGTTTAGGCAGGACTATGACTGGAAACACCATATATTTT

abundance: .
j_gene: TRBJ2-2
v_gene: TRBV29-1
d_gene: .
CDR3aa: CSVGRGNGRTGELFF
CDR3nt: TGCAGCGTTGGCAGGGGCAACGGTCGGACCGGGGAGCTGTTTTTT

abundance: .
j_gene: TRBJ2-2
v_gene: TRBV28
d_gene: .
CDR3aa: CASSANTGELFF
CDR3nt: TGTGCCAGCAGCGCGAACACCGGGGAGCTGTTTTTT

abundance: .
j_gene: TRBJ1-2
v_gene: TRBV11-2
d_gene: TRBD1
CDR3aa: CASSNSGTDFHTF
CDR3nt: TGTGCCAGCAGCAACTCCGGGACAGATTTTCACACCTTC

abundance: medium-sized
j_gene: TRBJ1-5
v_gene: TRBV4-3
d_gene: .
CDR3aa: CASSHRTTGTKHF
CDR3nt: TGCGCCAGCAGCCACCGTACTACAGGTACCAAACATTTT

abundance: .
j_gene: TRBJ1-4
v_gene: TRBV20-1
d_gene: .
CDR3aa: CSAGAEKLFF
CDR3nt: TGCAGTGCAGGGGCGGAAAAACTGTTTTTT

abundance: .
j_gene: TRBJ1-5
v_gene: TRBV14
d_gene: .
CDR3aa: CASSPHGGNQPQHF
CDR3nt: TGTGCCAGCAGCCCCCACGGGGGCAATCAGCCCCAGCATTTT

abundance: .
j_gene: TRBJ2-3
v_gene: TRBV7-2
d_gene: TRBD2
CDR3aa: CASSEGTSALTDTQYF
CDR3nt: TGTGCCAGCAGCGAGGGGACTAGCGCCTTAACAGATACGCAGTATTTT

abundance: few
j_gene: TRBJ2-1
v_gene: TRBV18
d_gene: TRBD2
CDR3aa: CASSPLPGLAGGDEQFF
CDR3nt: TGTGCCAGCTCCCCTCTCCCGGGACTAGCGGGAGGCGATGAGCAGTTCTTC

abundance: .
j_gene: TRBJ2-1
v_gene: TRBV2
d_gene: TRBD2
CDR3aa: CASSPLVGEGSGSYNEQFF
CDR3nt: TGTGCCAGCAGTCCCCTCGTAGGGGAGGGTAGCGGAAGTTACAATGAGCAGTTCTTC

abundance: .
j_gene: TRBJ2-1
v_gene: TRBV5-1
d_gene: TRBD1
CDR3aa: CASSSGTGPLNEQFF
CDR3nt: TGCGCCAGCAGCTCCGGGACAGGCCCCCTCAATGAGCAGTTCTTC

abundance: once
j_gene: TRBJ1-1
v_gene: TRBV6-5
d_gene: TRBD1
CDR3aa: CASSSRDREGTEAFF
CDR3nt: TGTGCCAGCAGTAGCCGGGACAGGGAGGGCACTGAAGCTTTCTTT

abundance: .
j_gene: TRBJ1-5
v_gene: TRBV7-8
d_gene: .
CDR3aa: CASRLTGNQPQHF
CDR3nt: TGTGCCAGCAGGCTAACCGGGAATCAGCCCCAGCATTTT